The 15 T cell receptor beta chains below come from one sample, sequenced in a study of OX40 agonist ivuxolimab in advanced cancers. Sequencing used immunoSEQ multiplex PCR; TCRdb keeps in-frame clones, though not all of them. The table has around 140,000 clones, 75% to 95% seen once. This specimen was CD4+ or CD8+ T cells sorted from blood, taken in a trial of the OX40 agonist ivuxolimab. All receptors come from an adult with an advanced solid tumor such as melanoma, head and neck, liver or kidney cancer.

The CDR3 reads CASGLLSNQPQHF. The CDR3 region has the DNA TGTGCTAGTGGCCTTCTTTCCAATCAGCCCCAGCATTTT. This sequence joins TRBV12-5 and TRBJ1-5, with D unclear. Germline V CDR1 and CDR2: LGHNT, FRNRAP. This CDR3 comprises 13 residues. V lost 6 bases and J lost 3, with 9 bases in between.

DNA for the CDR3: TGTGCCAGCAGTTTAGGGACAGGGGCTAACTATGGCTACACCTTC. Protein sequence: CASSLGTGANYGYTF. The chain links TRBV27 to TRBJ1-2; 10 nucleotides line up with TRBD1. Trimming at V came to 2 bases and at J to 0 bases, leaving 0 bases not matched to a gene. This CDR3 is built from 15 residues. The germline gives CDR1 MNHEY, CDR2 SMNVEV (reference sequence).

This chain joins TRBV9 and TRBJ2-1, with TRBD2 identical over 13 bases. V was pared by 3 bases and J by 7 bases, with 4 bases of the junction left unmatched. This CDR3 comprises 15 residues. The germline V gene encodes CDR1 SGDLS and CDR2 YYNGEE. The CDR3 loop reads CASSGTSGSINEQFF. The CDR3 bases are TGTGCCAGCAGCGGGACTAGCGGGAGTATAAATGAGCAGTTCTTC.

The chain employs TRBV5-6 and TRBJ1-2; 8 bases line up with TRBD1. This CDR3 contains 15 residues. The V segment lost 5 bases and the J segment 2 bases; nucleotides outside the gene matches: 8. Germline assignment: CDR1 SGHDT and CDR2 YYEEEE. CDR3 nucleotide sequence: TGTGCCAGCAGAGAAGCCGGGACAGGCAACTATGGCTACACCTTC. As protein: CASREAGTGNYGYTF.

This sequence joins TRBV29-1 and TRBJ2-1, with TRBD2 matching over 14 bases. This CDR3 comprises 17 residues. In germline, CDR1 is SQVTM, CDR2 ANQGSEA. J gave up 1 base and V 5 bases, and 7 bases lay outside the gene matches. CDR3 amino acids: CSVFGTSGSQSYNEQFF. The CDR3, as DNA: TGCAGCGTTTTCGGGACTAGCGGGAGTCAGTCCTACAATGAGCAGTTCTTC.

This rearrangement joins TRBV6-5 to TRBJ1-1, with 9 bases matching TRBD1. With V trimmed by 1 base and J by 7 bases, 4 bases remained unmatched. CDR3 size: 14 residues. The germline CDR1 and CDR2 sequences are MNHEY and SVGAGI. Here the CDR3 DNA reads TGTGCCAGCAGTTACTTCAGACAGGGGGGTGAAGCTTTCTTT. Protein: CASSYFRQGGEAFF.

V is TRBV7-2 and J is TRBJ2-1; D is perhaps TRBD1 (5 bases). The germline V gene encodes CDR1 SGHTA and CDR2 FQGNSA. The CDR3 is made up of 16 amino acids. V was trimmed by 1 base and J by 0 bases, leaving 10 bases between them. CDR3 loop: CASSLGGSSSYNEQFF. The CDR3 coding sequence is TGTGCCAGCAGCTTAGGGGGCTCTAGCTCCTACAATGAGCAGTTCTTC. Based on the CDR3 plus reference TRBV7-2 and TRBJ2-1, the full variable domain is GAGVSQSPSNKVTEKGKDVELRCDPISGHTALYWYRQSLGQGLEFLIYFQGNSAPDKSGLPSDRFSAERTGGSVSTLTIQRTQQEDSAVYLCASSLGGSSSYNEQFFGPGTRLTVL.

CDR3 amino acids: CASSLGGRDEQYF. The CDR3, as DNA: TGTGCCAGCAGCTTGGGGGGAAGGGACGAGCAGTACTTC. J is TRBJ2-7 and V is TRBV5-6; D not resolved. Trimming took off 0 bases at V and 5 bases at J, with 9 bases between the two ends. The CDR3 is 13 amino acids. CDR1 is SGHDT and CDR2 is YYEEEE in the germline V gene.

This chain joins TRBV5-1 and TRBJ1-1; tentatively, D is TRBD1 (6 bases). The CDR3 spans 18 residues. Germline V gene data show CDR1 as SGHRS and CDR2 as YFSETQ. With 0 bases removed from V and 3 bases from J, the gap between germline ends came to 21 bases. In DNA form, the CDR3 reads TGCGCCAGCAGCTTGGCGGGGGGCGCAGAGAAGAGGTACACTGAAGCTTTCTTT. Its translation: CASSLAGGAEKRYTEAFF.

The chain joins TRBV28 to TRBJ2-5; a weak D match, TRBD2 (6 bases). CDR3 size: 12 residues. V was cut by 8 bases and J by 3 bases, with 10 bases left in between. The germline V gene has CDR1 MDHEN and CDR2 SYDVKM. The CDR3 reads CASLGGKETQYF. As DNA, the CDR3 is TGTGCCAGCCTGGGGGGAAAAGAGACCCAGTACTTC.

The chain has TRBV18 and TRBJ2-7; tentatively, D is TRBD1 or TRBD2 (5 bases each). Looked up from germline, CDR1 is KGHSH and CDR2 is LQKENI. V lost 0 bases and J lost 0, with 12 bases in between. The CDR3 has 16 residues. Here the CDR3 reads CASSPPIGTSSYEQYF. CDR3 nucleotide sequence: TGTGCCAGCTCACCACCAATCGGGACGTCCTCCTACGAGCAGTACTTC.

The J gene is TRBJ2-7, the V gene TRBV10-3, with D unclear. V dropped 3 bases and J dropped 3 bases, with 6 bases sitting between them. Germline values: CDR1 ENHRY, CDR2 SYGVKD. The CDR3 is 12 residues long. Here the CDR3 reads CAISDAHYEQYF. In nucleotides, the CDR3 is TGTGCCATCAGTGATGCTCACTACGAGCAGTACTTC.

The gene calls are TRBV6-6 and TRBJ1-1, with 8 nucleotides matching TRBD1. V lost 9 bases and J lost 6; bases outside the gene matches: 6. The germline V gene encodes CDR1 MNHNY and CDR2 SVGAGI (reference sequence). The CDR3 is made up of 12 amino acids. CDR3 sequence reads: CASRDRGAEAFF. The CDR3 DNA follows: TGTGCCAGTAGAGACAGGGGCGCTGAAGCTTTCTTT.

The chain combines TRBV7-2 with TRBJ2-5; TRBD1 matches at 10 bases. V lost 2 bases to trimming and J lost 9 bases; unmatched junction nucleotides: 12. Germline values: CDR1 SGHTA, CDR2 FQGNSA. CDR3 length equals 16 residues. Here the CDR3 DNA reads TGTGCCAGCAGCTTACACGGGACAGGGGAAGCGACGGCCCAGTACTTC. This encodes CASSLHGTGEATAQYF.

The rearrangement joins TRBV9 to TRBJ2-3; D may be TRBD2 (6 bases). The CDR3 has 16 amino acids. Germline assignment: CDR1 SGDLS and CDR2 YYNGEE. V was pared by 3 bases and J by 0 bases, with 14 bases between. Here the CDR3 reads CASSALGAGSTDTQYF. In DNA form, the CDR3 reads TGTGCCAGCAGCGCCCTCGGGGCGGGGAGCACAGATACGCAGTATTTT.